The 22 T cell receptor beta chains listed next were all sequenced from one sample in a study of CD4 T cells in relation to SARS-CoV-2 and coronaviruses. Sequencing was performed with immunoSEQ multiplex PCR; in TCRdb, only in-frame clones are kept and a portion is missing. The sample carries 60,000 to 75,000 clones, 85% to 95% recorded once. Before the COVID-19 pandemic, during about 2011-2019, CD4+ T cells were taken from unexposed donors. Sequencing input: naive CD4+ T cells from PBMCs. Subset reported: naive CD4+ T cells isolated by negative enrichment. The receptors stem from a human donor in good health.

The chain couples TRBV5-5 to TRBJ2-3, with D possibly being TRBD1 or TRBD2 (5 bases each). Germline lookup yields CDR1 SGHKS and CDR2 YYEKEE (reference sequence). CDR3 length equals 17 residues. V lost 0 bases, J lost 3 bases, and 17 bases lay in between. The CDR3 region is CASSLAPGTFGTDTQYF. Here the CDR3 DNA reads TGTGCCAGCAGCTTGGCTCCGGGGACCTTTGGGACAGATACGCAGTATTTT.

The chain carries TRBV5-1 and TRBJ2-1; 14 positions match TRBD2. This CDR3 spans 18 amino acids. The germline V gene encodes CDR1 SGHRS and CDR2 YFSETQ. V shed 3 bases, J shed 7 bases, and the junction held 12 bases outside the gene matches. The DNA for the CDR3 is TGCGCCAGCAGCTACACGCAAGGGACTAGCGGGAGTGGGAATGAGCAGTTCTTC. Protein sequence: CASSYTQGTSGSGNEQFF.

The CDR3 is CASSGSRGSNTGELFF. DNA for the CDR3: TGTGCCAGCAGCGGCAGTAGGGGATCGAACACCGGGGAGCTGTTTTTT. The chain has TRBV7-8 and TRBJ2-2, with D possibly being TRBD1 (5 bases). The germline V and J ends were trimmed by 5 bases and 0 bases, with 13 bases remaining between them. Germline loops: CDR1 SGHVS, CDR2 FQNEAQ. This CDR3 is 16 amino acids long.

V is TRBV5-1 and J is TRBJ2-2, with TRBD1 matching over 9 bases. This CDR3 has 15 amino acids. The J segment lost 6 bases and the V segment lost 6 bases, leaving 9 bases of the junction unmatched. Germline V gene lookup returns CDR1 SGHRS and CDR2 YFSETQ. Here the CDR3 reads CASTSGTGLAGELFF. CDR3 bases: TGCGCCAGCACCTCCGGGACAGGGTTGGCCGGGGAGCTGTTTTTT.

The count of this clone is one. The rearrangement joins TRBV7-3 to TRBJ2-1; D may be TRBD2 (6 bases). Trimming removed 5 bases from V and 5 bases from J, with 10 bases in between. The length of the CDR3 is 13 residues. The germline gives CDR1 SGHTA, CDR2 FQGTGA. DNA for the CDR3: TGTGCCAGCAGCGTTAGCGGCGACAATGAGCAGTTCTTC. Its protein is CASSVSGDNEQFF. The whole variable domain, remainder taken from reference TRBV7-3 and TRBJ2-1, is GAGVSQTPSNKVTEKGKYVELRCDPISGHTALYWYRQSLGQGPEFLIYFQGTGAADDSGLPNDRFFAVRPEGSVSTLKIQRTERGDSAVYLCASSVSGDNEQFFGPGTRLTVL.

The CDR3 here is CASSLWEEGGELFF. CDR3 nucleotides: TGTGCCAGCAGCTTGTGGGAGGAAGGCGGGGAGCTGTTTTTT. The chain uses TRBV11-2 and TRBJ2-2; tentatively, D is TRBD2 (6 bases). Trimming took off 3 bases at V and 7 bases at J, with 12 bases between the two ends. The CDR3 runs 14 residues. CDR1 is SGHAT, CDR2 FQNNGV, per germline.

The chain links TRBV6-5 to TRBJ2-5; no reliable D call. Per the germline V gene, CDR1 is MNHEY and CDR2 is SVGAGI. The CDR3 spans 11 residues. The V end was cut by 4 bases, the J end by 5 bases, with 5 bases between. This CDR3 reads CASSSRETQYF. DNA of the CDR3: TGTGCCAGCAGTTCCCGGGAGACCCAGTACTTC.

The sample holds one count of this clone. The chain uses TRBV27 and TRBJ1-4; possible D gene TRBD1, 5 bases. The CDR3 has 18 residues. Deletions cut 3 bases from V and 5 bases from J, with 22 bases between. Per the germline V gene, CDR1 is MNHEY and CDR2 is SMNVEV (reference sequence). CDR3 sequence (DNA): TGTGCCAGCAGTTTTGCCTCAATTCCACCGGGGCCGAATGAAAAACTGTTTTTT. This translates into CASSFASIPPGPNEKLFF.

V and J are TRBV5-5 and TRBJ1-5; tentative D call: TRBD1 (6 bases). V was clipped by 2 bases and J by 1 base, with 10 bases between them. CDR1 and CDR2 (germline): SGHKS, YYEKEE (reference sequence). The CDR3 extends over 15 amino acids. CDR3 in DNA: TGTGCCAGCAGCTTTGGGACACTAAGCAATCAGCCCCAGCATTTT. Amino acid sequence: CASSFGTLSNQPQHF.

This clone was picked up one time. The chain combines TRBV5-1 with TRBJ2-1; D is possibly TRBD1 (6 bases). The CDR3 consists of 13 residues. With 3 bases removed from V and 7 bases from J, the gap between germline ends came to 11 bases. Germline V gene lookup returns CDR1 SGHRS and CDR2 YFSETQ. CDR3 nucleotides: TGCGCCAGCAGCTCACGGGACAAAAATGAGCAGTTCTTC. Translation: CASSSRDKNEQFF.

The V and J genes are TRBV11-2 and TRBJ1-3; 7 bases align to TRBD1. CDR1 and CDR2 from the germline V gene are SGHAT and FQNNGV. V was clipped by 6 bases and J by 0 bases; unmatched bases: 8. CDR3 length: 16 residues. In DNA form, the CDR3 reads TGTGCCAGCAGATCCCCGGGACAGTTCTCTGGAAACACCATATATTTT. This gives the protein CASRSPGQFSGNTIYF.

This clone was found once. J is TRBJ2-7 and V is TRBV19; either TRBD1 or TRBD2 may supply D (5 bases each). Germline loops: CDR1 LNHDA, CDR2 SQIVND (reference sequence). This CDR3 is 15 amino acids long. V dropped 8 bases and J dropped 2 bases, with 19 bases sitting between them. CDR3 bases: TGTGCCAGTCGACAGACGGGACCAACCCCCTACGAGCAGTACTTC. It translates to CASRQTGPTPYEQYF.

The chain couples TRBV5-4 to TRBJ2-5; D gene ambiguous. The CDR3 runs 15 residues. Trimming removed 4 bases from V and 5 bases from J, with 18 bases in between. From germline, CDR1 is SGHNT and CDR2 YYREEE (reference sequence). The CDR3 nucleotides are TGTGCCAGCAGCGACCATCGGCGAGTGAGGGAGACCCAGTACTTC. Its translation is CASSDHRRVRETQYF.

In DNA, the CDR3 is TGTGCCAGTAGTCGCTCTTCGACGGTAACTAACTATGGCTACACCTTC. The encoded protein is CASSRSSTVTNYGYTF. The chain links TRBV19 to TRBJ1-2; D is uncertain. Germline CDR1 is LNHDA and CDR2 is SQIVND (reference sequence). This CDR3 spans 16 amino acids. V was trimmed by 5 bases and J by 0 bases, leaving 16 bases between them.

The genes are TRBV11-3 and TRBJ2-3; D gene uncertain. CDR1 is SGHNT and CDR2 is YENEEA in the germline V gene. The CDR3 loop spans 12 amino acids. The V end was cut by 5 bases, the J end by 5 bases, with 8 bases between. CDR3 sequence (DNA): TGTGCCAGCAGCAAGGGCGGAGATACGCAGTATTTT. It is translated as CASSKGGDTQYF.

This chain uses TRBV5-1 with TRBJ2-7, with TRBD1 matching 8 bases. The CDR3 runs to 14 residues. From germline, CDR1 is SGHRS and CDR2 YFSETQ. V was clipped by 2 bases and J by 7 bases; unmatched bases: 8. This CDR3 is CASSFMQGAQEQYF. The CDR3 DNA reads TGCGCCAGCAGCTTCATGCAGGGGGCGCAAGAGCAGTACTTC. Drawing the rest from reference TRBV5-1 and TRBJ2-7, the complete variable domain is KAGVTQTPRYLIKTRGQQVTLSCSPISGHRSVSWYQQTPGQGLQFLFEYFSETQRNKGNFPGRFSGRQFSNSRSEMNVSTLELGDSALYLCASSFMQGAQEQYFGPGTRLTVT.

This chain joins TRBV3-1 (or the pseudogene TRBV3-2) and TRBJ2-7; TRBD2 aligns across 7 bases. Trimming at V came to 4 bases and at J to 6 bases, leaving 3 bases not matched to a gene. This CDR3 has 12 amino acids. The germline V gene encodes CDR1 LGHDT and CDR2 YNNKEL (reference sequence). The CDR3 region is CASSLVAGEQYF. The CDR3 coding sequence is TGTGCCAGCAGCCTAGTAGCGGGCGAGCAGTACTTC.

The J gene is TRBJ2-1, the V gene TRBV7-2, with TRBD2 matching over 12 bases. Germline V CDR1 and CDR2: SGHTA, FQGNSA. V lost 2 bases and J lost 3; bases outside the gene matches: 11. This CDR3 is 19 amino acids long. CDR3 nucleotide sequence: TGTGCCAGCAGCTTAAGGCTAGCGGGGGGGGACCCTCACTACAATGAGCAGTTCTTC. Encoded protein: CASSLRLAGGDPHYNEQFF.

The chain's CDR3 is CSASPADTQYF. The CDR3 region has the DNA TGCAGTGCTAGCCCCGCAGATACGCAGTATTTT. The chain links TRBV20-1 to TRBJ2-3; D uncertain. Germline CDR1 and CDR2: DFQATT and SNEGSKA (reference sequence). The CDR3 length is 11 residues. V lost 3 bases and J 4 bases, leaving 5 bases between the germline ends.

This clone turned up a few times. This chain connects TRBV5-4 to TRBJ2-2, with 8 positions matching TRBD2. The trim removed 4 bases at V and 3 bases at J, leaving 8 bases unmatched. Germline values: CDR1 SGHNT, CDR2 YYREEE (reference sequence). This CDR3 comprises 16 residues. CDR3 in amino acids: CASSRGGSGDTGELFF. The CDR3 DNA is TGTGCCAGCAGCAGGGGCGGTAGCGGGGACACCGGGGAGCTGTTTTTT.

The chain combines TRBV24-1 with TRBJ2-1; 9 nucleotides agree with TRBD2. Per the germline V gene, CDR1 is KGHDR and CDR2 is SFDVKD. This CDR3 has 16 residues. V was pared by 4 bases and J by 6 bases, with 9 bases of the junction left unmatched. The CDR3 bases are TGTGCCACCAGTGACGATAGCGGGAGTAGGGGCAATGAGCAGTTCTTC. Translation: CATSDDSGSRGNEQFF.

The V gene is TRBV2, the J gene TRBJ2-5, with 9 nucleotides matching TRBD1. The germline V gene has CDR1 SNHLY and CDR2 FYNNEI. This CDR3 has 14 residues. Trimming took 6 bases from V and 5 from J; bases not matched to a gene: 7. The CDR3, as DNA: TGTGCCAGCAGACCGACAGGGGGTGTGGAGACCCAGTACTTC. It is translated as CASRPTGGVETQYF. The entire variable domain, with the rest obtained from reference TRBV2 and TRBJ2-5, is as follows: EPEVTQTPSHQVTQMGQEVILRCVPISNHLYFYWYRQILGQKVEFLVSFYNNEISEKSEIFDDQFSVERPDGSNFTLKIRSTKLEDSAMYFCASRPTGGVETQYFGPGTRLLVL.